The rows below give T cell receptor beta chains drawn from one sample of a study of identical twins. Each CDR3 protein is one row after TCRdb ran MiXCR on the 5' RACE reads. The sample contains roughly 770,000 distinct CDR3 sequences, roughly 20% of which appear only once. Separately, the same data were catalogued under a study of T cells expressing NK-cell markers.

Sequenced sample: PBMCs. These receptors originate from a woman younger than 35 in good health. Both conserved end residues are part of each CDR3. A D gene is named only where the DNA matches it firmly. Not every row has a clone size; where given, it reads once, few, many or a size class.

TRBV7-9	TRBJ1-1	few	TRBD1	TGTGCCAGCAGCTTAGGGACAGGGATGACTGAAGCTTTCTTT	CASSLGTGMTEAFF
TRBV9	TRBJ2-7	-	-	TGTGCCAGCAGCGTAGGGGACATCCCCTACGAGCAGTACTTC	CASSVGDIPYEQYF
TRBV27	TRBJ2-3	few	-	TGTGCCAGCAGTTACCTCAGCAGGGGGGGATTAACAGATACGCAGTATTTT	CASSYLSRGGLTDTQYF
TRBV20-1	TRBJ2-1	-	-	TGCAGTGCTAGTCGGAGCGGGACAATTCATGAGCAGTTCTTC	CSASRSGTIHEQFF
TRBV15	TRBJ2-7	many	-	TGTGCCACCAGCAGAGAGCCGGCCCTCTGGGGCTCCTACGAGCAGTACTTC	CATSREPALWGSYEQYF
TRBV12-3/TRBV12-4	TRBJ2-5	-	TRBD2	TGTGCCAGCAGCGGACTAGCTCAAGAGACCCAGTACTTC	CASSGLAQETQYF
TRBV7-3	TRBJ1-1	few	-	TGTGCCAGCAGCTCTACGACAGCCTGGGGCACTGAAGCTTTCTTT	CASSSTTAWGTEAFF
TRBV30	TRBJ2-1	-	-	TGTGCCTGGAGTGGTGCAGGGACTGAGCAGTTCTTC	CAWSGAGTEQFF
TRBV9	TRBJ2-3	few	-	TGTGCCAGCAGCGTAGGGTCAGATACGCAGTATTTT	CASSVGSDTQYF
TRBV6-5	TRBJ2-2	few	TRBD2	TGTGCCAGCAGTTACTTGGCTAGCGGATTCATCGGGGAGCTGTTTTTT	CASSYLASGFIGELFF
TRBV12-3/TRBV12-4	TRBJ1-2	few	-	TGTGCCAGCAGACGAGGTACAGCCAACTATGGCTACACCTTC	CASRRGTANYGYTF
TRBV14	TRBJ1-1	-	-	TGTGCCAGCAGCCAAGAATTGGGGCGATCAATGAACACTGAAGCTTTCTTT	CASSQELGRSMNTEAFF
TRBV6-5	TRBJ2-2	-	TRBD1	TGTGCCAGCAGTTACCTACAGGGGGCGCACACCGGGGAGCTGTTTTTT	CASSYLQGAHTGELFF
TRBV6-1	TRBJ1-1	-	-	TGTGCCAGCACCAAGGACCCGAACACTGAAGCTTTCTTT	CASTKDPNTEAFF
TRBV28	TRBJ1-1	-	TRBD1	TGTGCCACTGCCCCCTTTCCGGGACAGGCGAACACTGAAGCTTTCTTT	CATAPFPGQANTEAFF
TRBV5-1	TRBJ2-7	few	TRBD1	TGCGCCAGCAGCTGGGGCGGACAGGGAACCCACGAGCAGTACTTC	CASSWGGQGTHEQYF
TRBV7-2	TRBJ1-4	-	TRBD1	TGTGCCAGCAGCCTTCCCGCAGGGGGCAGACGGGAAAAACTGTTTTTT	CASSLPAGGRREKLFF
TRBV5-1	TRBJ1-6	-	-	TGCGCCAGCAGCTTGAAGGCCAGTTATAATTCACCCCTCCACTTT	CASSLKASYNSPLHF
TRBV7-3	TRBJ1-1	-	-	TGTGCCAGCAGCCGACAGAGGAACACTGAAGCTTTCTTT	CASSRQRNTEAFF
TRBV30	TRBJ1-1	-	-	TGTGCCTGGAGTGAGCTCTACAACACTGAAGCTTTCTTT	CAWSELYNTEAFF
TRBV4-1	TRBJ2-3	-	-	TGCGCCAGCAGCCAAGGATACGTGGGGACGCAGTATTTT	CASSQGYVGTQYF
TRBV20-1	TRBJ1-1	-	-	TGCAGTGCTAGTTTGGGGGCGGCGTACACTGAAGCTTTCTTT	CSASLGAAYTEAFF
TRBV9	TRBJ2-7	-	-	TGTGCCAGCAGCGTAGATTTAACAGGGCTGGACGAGCAGTACTTC	CASSVDLTGLDEQYF
TRBV20-1	TRBJ2-3	-	-	TGCAGTGCCACAGGGTCGTTGGGCACAGATACGCAGTATTTT	CSATGSLGTDTQYF
TRBV27	TRBJ1-1	-	-	TGTGCCAGCAGTCCGACGGACAGAAGGGAAACTGAAGCTTTCTTT	CASSPTDRRETEAFF
TRBV6-1	TRBJ2-7	few	TRBD1	TGTGCCAGCAGGCCCGGGACAGGGGTCTACGAGCAGTACTTC	CASRPGTGVYEQYF
TRBV11-1	TRBJ2-1	-	TRBD1	TGTGCCAGCAGCCTCTGGGACAGGGGTGTTGATGAGCAGTTCTTC	CASSLWDRGVDEQFF
TRBV7-2	TRBJ2-3	-	-	TGTGCCAGCAGCCCCGGGATAGCGGAACTCACAGATACGCAGTATTTT	CASSPGIAELTDTQYF
TRBV20-1	TRBJ2-4	-	-	TGCAGTGCCGACAGGGACTTAGCCAAAAACATTCAGTACTTC	CSADRDLAKNIQYF